What follows describes a single TCR beta chain. This clone was seen just once. Its recognized antigen is unknown. It has no much larger one-base neighbor in the sample; base qualities were not kept. TCRbeta CDR3 regions were amplified from genomic DNA by means of the immunoSEQ Assay, a bias-controlled multiplex PCR. As for the authors' bioinformatics: Nucleated cell counts per sample were estimated from amplification of reference gene primers within the assay. To quantify the absolute abundance of each unique TCRbeta CDR3 rearrangement, sequence reads were collapsed and filtered. For each sample, productive Simpson clonality was calculated as the square root of Simpson's diversity index over productive rearrangements. TCRdb retrieved this table from immuneACCESS and kept in-frame rearrangements only. Not all clones are present; in checked studies, unresolved V genes account for under half, and no reason is known for the remainder. V, J and clone size were drawn from that table, and D and trimming were deduced from the DNA. For this sample the table gives about 270,000 clones, of which approximately 82% were detected only once. The ten largest clones capture roughly 3.1% of the sample.

The sample originates from a study of blood T cell repertoires in COVID-19 (TCRdb year 2020). Broadly, across the study: Samples from collaborators originated in the United States, Italy and Spain and spanned both the acute and convalescent phases of COVID-19. The prospective study material was composed of cDNA or gDNA derived from T cells, B-cell-depleted T cells, or PBMCs. Subjects who had been exposed to COVID-19, were actively infected with it, or had recovered from it provided the deeply sampled blood TCRbeta repertoires that made up the dataset. The repertoires were released in a freely available public database intended as a resource for research on the immune response to SARS-CoV-2. Samples came from the ongoing ImmuneRACE study (first 160 participants) plus 1,254 subjects from 6 global collaborators. Nearly every sample came with metadata listing a de-identified subject ID, COVID-19 status, age in years and sex. Where available, HLA class I and class II types were obtained from metadata supplied by the sample provider rather than from assay-based typing. The paper's findings and limits, for the study overall: The amount of clinical and demographic metadata varied by source and participant and was provided uncurated.

Measured from the cysteine to the phenylalanine, the CDR3 is 13 residues long. Only the CDR3 portion is preserved as DNA: 39 bases, with reading frame beginning at the first base. Here V drops 8 bases and J drops 5 bases, and the junction holds 10 bases not matched to any gene. In the germline V gene, CDR1 corresponds to SQVTM and CDR2 to ANQGSEA. Whole blood was collected in K2EDTA tubes by collaborating institutions according to the institutions' own protocols. For TCRbeta analysis, collaborators shipped samples in one of three forms: frozen whole blood, isolated PBMCs, or DNA extracted from either of those sample types.

Recombination linked TRBV29-1 to TRBJ2-7, and TRBD2 aligns with 9 junction nucleotides. The sample taken for sequencing was peripheral blood. The clonotype was recovered from a woman between 18 and 29 years old with acute or convalescent COVID-19. This receptor carries the CDR3 CSSSSGISHEQYF. The DNA reads as follows: TGCAGCAGCTCTAGCGGGATTTCCCACGAGCAGTACTTC.